The 28 T cell receptor beta chains below were found in one sample sequenced in a study of shared clonotypes between healthy human individuals. Some clones are missing from TCRdb's copy, which holds only in-frame ones; the method was immunoSEQ multiplex PCR. The sample carries about 560,000 clones, roughly 72% recorded once. The sample consisted of PBMCs. The source is a middle-aged woman in good health. Some clones in this sample may be carry-over from other donors' samples.

V and J are TRBV15 and TRBJ2-5, with D maybe TRBD1 (6 bases). Germline V gene data show CDR1 as LNHNV and CDR2 as YYDKDF (reference sequence). This CDR3 region has 15 residues. V dropped 2 bases and J dropped 4 bases, with 14 bases sitting between them. The CDR3 loop is CATSRTPGELETQYF. DNA for the CDR3: TGTGCCACCAGCAGAACTCCAGGGGAACTAGAGACCCAGTACTTC.

V usage is TRBV27 and J usage is TRBJ2-3, with D possibly TRBD1 on 6 matching bases. The CDR3 has 15 amino acids. Trimming removed 5 bases at V and 1 base at J, with 13 bases between. Looked up from germline, CDR1 is MNHEY and CDR2 is SMNVEV (reference sequence). CDR3 DNA: TGTGCCAGCAGTCAACACCGGACAGGCACAGATACGCAGTATTTT. It is translated as CASSQHRTGTDTQYF.

The chain recombines TRBV6-1 with TRBJ1-2; D is possibly TRBD1 (6 bases). This CDR3 comprises 13 residues. The V gene lost 6 bases and the J gene lost 2 bases, with 10 bases spanning the gap. The V gene's germline CDR1 is MNHNS and CDR2 SASEGT. The CDR3 spells CASSPGANYGYTF. DNA of the CDR3: TGTGCCAGCAGCCCGGGGGCGAACTATGGCTACACCTTC.

The chain couples TRBV6-1 to TRBJ1-5; D is unresolved. CDR1 MNHNS and CDR2 SASEGT come from the germline V gene. With 6 bases removed from V and 0 bases from J, the gap between germline ends came to 6 bases. The CDR3 loop spans 13 amino acids. The CDR3 nucleotides read TGTGCCAGCAGATCTGATAGCAATCAGCCCCAGCATTTT. This codes for CASRSDSNQPQHF.

The chain combines TRBV10-3 with TRBJ2-5; a weak D match, TRBD2 (5 bases). The germline V gene has CDR1 ENHRY and CDR2 SYGVKD. The V end was cut by 0 bases, the J end by 4 bases, with 9 bases between. CDR3 size: 14 residues. CDR3: CAISESGRGETQYF. The CDR3 DNA reads TGTGCCATCAGTGAGTCAGGGAGAGGAGAGACCCAGTACTTC.

The J gene is TRBJ2-2, the V gene TRBV4-1; a weak D match, TRBD2 (5 bases). The CDR3 is 14 residues long. Trimming pared 3 bases from V and 7 bases from J, leaving 12 bases between. Germline V gene data show CDR1 as MGHRA and CDR2 as YSYEKL. CDR3 sequence: CASSHGLLVGELFF. In DNA, the CDR3 is TGCGCCAGCAGCCACGGACTGCTTGTCGGGGAGCTGTTTTTT.

The chain combines TRBV28 with TRBJ1-5; no clear D gene. The ends were cut back, 3 bases at V and 7 bases at J, with 16 bases in the middle. The CDR3 is made up of 15 amino acids. Germline loops: CDR1 MDHEN, CDR2 SYDVKM. CDR3 amino acids: CASSLQGTMNQPQHF. CDR3 bases: TGTGCCAGCAGTTTGCAAGGTACGATGAACCAGCCCCAGCATTTT.

The chain is built from TRBV28 and TRBJ2-3, with D possibly TRBD1 on 6 matching bases. V was clipped by 2 bases and J by 4 bases, with 16 bases between them. CDR3 length equals 16 residues. Germline V gives CDR1 MDHEN, CDR2 SYDVKM. CDR3 sequence (DNA): TGTGCCAGCAGTTTAATCAGGGGTGGGCCACCAGATACGCAGTATTTT. Amino acids: CASSLIRGGPPDTQYF.

V usage is TRBV5-6 and J usage is TRBJ2-6, with 8 bases that match TRBD1. CDR1 and CDR2 from the germline V gene are SGHDT and YYEEEE. There are 16 residues in the CDR3. After removal of 7 bases from V and 0 bases from J, the junction contained 6 bases not matched to a gene. For the CDR3, the DNA is TGTGCCAGCGGGGACAGGACAACCTCTGGGGCCAACGTCCTGACTTTC. Translation gives CASGDRTTSGANVLTF.

This clone was observed a single time. V gene TRBV2 combines with J gene TRBJ2-7; 10 positions agree with TRBD2. Germline lookup yields CDR1 SNHLY and CDR2 FYNNEI. V was pared by 3 bases and J by 3 bases, with 5 bases of the junction left unmatched. The CDR3 has 15 residues. The DNA of the CDR3 is TGTGCCAGCAGTGATCCGGGACTAGCGAACTACGAGCAGTACTTC. It encodes CASSDPGLANYEQYF. The variable domain in full, completed from reference TRBV2 and TRBJ2-7, reads EPEVTQTPSHQVTQMGQEVILRCVPISNHLYFYWYRQILGQKVEFLVSFYNNEISEKSEIFDDQFSVERPDGSNFTLKIRSTKLEDSAMYFCASSDPGLANYEQYFGPGTRLTVT.

V usage is TRBV18 and J usage is TRBJ2-7, with 9 bases aligning to TRBD2. The V and J ends lost 3 bases and 6 bases, in that order; junction bases with no gene match: 9. This CDR3 spans 15 amino acids. Germline V CDR1 and CDR2: KGHSH, LQKENI. CDR3 DNA sequence: TGTGCCAGCTCACCGACCTCGGGACTAGCAGTCGAGCAGTACTTC. Its translation: CASSPTSGLAVEQYF.

V usage is TRBV2 and J usage is TRBJ2-1; 13 bases fit TRBD2. Germline values: CDR1 SNHLY, CDR2 FYNNEI. J lost 8 bases, V lost 10 bases, and 5 bases had no gene match. The CDR3 is made up of 13 amino acids. In nucleotides, the CDR3 is TGTGCCACCACTAGCGGGAGGGCCGATGAGCAGTTCTTC. This sequence encodes CATTSGRADEQFF.

CDR3 DNA: TGTGCCAGCAGTGAAGGGACTACGGACGAGCAGTACTTC. It is translated as CASSEGTTDEQYF. The rearrangement uses TRBV2 and TRBJ2-7, with a tentative D call TRBD2 (6 bases). The CDR3 length is 13 residues. V lost 1 base and J 5 bases, leaving 9 bases between the germline ends. In germline, CDR1 is SNHLY, CDR2 FYNNEI.

The chain recombines TRBV7-2 with TRBJ2-5, with 10 bases that match TRBD1. Germline V CDR1 and CDR2: SGHTA, FQGNSA. The CDR3 totals 18 residues. V lost 5 bases, J lost 1 base, and 13 bases stayed unmatched. The CDR3, as DNA: TGTGCCAGCAGCAAGATGACAGGGGGCATTATGACCCAAGAGACCCAGTACTTC. This translates into CASSKMTGGIMTQETQYF.

This CDR3 reads CASSYDPSGNSKHEQFF. CDR3 nucleotides: TGTGCCAGCAGCTACGACCCTAGCGGGAATAGCAAACATGAGCAGTTCTTC. V and J are TRBV5-5 and TRBJ2-1; TRBD2 matches 9 bases. From germline, CDR1 is SGHKS and CDR2 YYEKEE (reference sequence). V was clipped by 3 bases and J by 8 bases; unmatched bases: 15. The CDR3 runs 17 residues. Complete variable domain (other parts from reference TRBV5-5 and TRBJ2-1): DAGVTQSPTHLIKTRGQQVTLRCSPISGHKSVSWYQQVLGQGPQFIFQYYEKEERGRGNFPDRFSARQFPNYSSELNVNALLLGDSALYLCASSYDPSGNSKHEQFFGPGTRLTVL.

The CDR3 DNA reads as TGTGCCAGCAGCTTAGGACTAGCGGGAAAAGAGACCCAGTACTTC. Its protein is CASSLGLAGKETQYF. The chain employs TRBV11-2 and TRBJ2-5; 11 bases align to TRBD2. CDR3 length equals 15 residues. The germline V gene encodes CDR1 SGHAT and CDR2 FQNNGV. J was trimmed by 3 bases and V by 1 base; bases with no gene match: 1.

This clone has a handful of counts. Written as DNA, the CDR3 is TGTGCCAGCAGTTTATCGTATTCCGGGGGTAATGAGCAGTTCTTC. Its translation: CASSLSYSGGNEQFF. The gene calls are TRBV27 and TRBJ2-1; D might be TRBD2 (6 bases). The CDR3 is 15 residues long. Per the germline V gene, CDR1 is MNHEY and CDR2 is SMNVEV (reference sequence). V was trimmed by 0 bases and J by 7 bases, leaving 13 bases between them.

CDR3 sequence (DNA): TGTGCCAGCAGCTTACAAGGGTCGAACACTGAAGCTTTCTTT. This sequence encodes CASSLQGSNTEAFF. This chain joins TRBV7-6 and TRBJ1-1; D is unresolved. Germline CDR1 and CDR2: SGHVS and FNYEAQ. There are 14 residues in the CDR3. Trimming took off 2 bases at V and 1 base at J, with 8 bases between the two ends. The full variable domain, in which reference TRBV7-6 and TRBJ1-1 provide the parts outside the CDR3, is GAGVSQSPRYKVTKRGQDVALRCDPISGHVSLYWYRQALGQGPEFLTYFNYEAQQDKSGLPNDRFSAERPEGSISTLTIQRTEQRDSAMYRCASSLQGSNTEAFFGQGTRLTVV.

The chain links TRBV7-3 to TRBJ2-1; D perhaps matches TRBD2 (6 bases). The V end lost 6 bases, the J end lost 6 bases, and 6 bases lay between the germline ends. CDR1 SGHTA and CDR2 FQGTGA come from the germline V gene. The CDR3 loop spans 11 amino acids. CDR3 DNA: TGTGCCAGCAGGGGGGGCAATGAGCAGTTCTTC. Its protein product is CASRGGNEQFF.

Many counts were recorded for this clone. Other DNA sequences in this sample translate to the same CDR3. This rearrangement joins TRBV6-1 to TRBJ2-6; 9 bases line up with TRBD1. The CDR3 loop spans 16 amino acids. Germline-derived CDR1 and CDR2 are MNHNS and SASEGT. The ends lost 4 bases at V and 5 bases at J; junction bases unmatched: 6. The CDR3 nucleotides read TGTGCCAGCAGTGGCACAGGGGGCTCACGGGCCAACGTCCTGACTTTC. As protein: CASSGTGGSRANVLTF.

The chain recombines TRBV28 with TRBJ1-5; 10 bases are a match to TRBD1. The CDR3 has 16 residues. Germline V gene data show CDR1 as MDHEN and CDR2 as SYDVKM. V shed 0 bases, J shed 5 bases, and the junction held 4 bases outside the gene matches. The CDR3 sequence: CASSLWGTGVDQPQHF. CDR3 DNA sequence: TGTGCCAGCAGTTTATGGGGGACAGGGGTAGATCAGCCCCAGCATTTT.

The chain uses TRBV4-1 and TRBJ2-1; D possibly corresponds to TRBD1 (7 bases). This CDR3 is 15 amino acids long. CDR1 is MGHRA and CDR2 is YSYEKL in the germline V gene. V was pared by 1 base and J by 4 bases, with 11 bases between. This chain's CDR3 is CASSQVTGTYNEQFF. DNA for the CDR3: TGCGCCAGCAGCCAAGTGACAGGGACTTACAATGAGCAGTTCTTC.

The J gene is TRBJ2-6, the V gene TRBV30; D not resolved. Germline CDR1 is GTSNPN and CDR2 is SVGIG (reference sequence). The V end lost 1 base, the J end lost 0 bases, and 10 bases lay between the germline ends. The CDR3 consists of 16 residues. The CDR3 coding sequence is TGTGCCTGGAGTGCGGGTTTCGGCTCTGGGGCCAACGTCCTGACTTTC. Protein sequence: CAWSAGFGSGANVLTF.

This clone was recorded a few times. This rearrangement joins TRBV2 to TRBJ1-5, with no clear D. CDR3 size: 14 residues. Germline CDR1 SNHLY, CDR2 FYNNEI. V was clipped by 6 bases and J by 8 bases, with 17 bases between them. The CDR3, as DNA: TGTGCCAGCAGCCCCGACCCATTTTCGGAGCCCCAGCATTTT. It yields the protein CASSPDPFSEPQHF.

V is TRBV6-5 and J is TRBJ2-3; D gene ambiguous. This CDR3 has 15 amino acids. V lost 0 bases and J lost 1, with 8 bases in between. Germline CDR1 is MNHEY and CDR2 is SVGAGI. CDR3 sequence reads: CASSYSDFRTDTQYF. The CDR3 DNA reads TGTGCCAGCAGTTACTCAGATTTCCGCACAGATACGCAGTATTTT.

J is TRBJ1-2 and V is TRBV6-1; D remains unclear. With 6 bases removed from V and 4 bases from J, the gap between germline ends came to 12 bases. Germline CDR1 reads MNHNS; CDR2 reads SASEGT. The CDR3 is made up of 13 amino acids. The CDR3: CASRPPPSYGYTF. The CDR3 DNA sequence: TGTGCCAGCAGACCTCCCCCGTCCTATGGCTACACCTTC.

The chain joins TRBV7-9 to TRBJ1-5; TRBD1 matches 7 bases. Germline lookup yields CDR1 SEHNR and CDR2 FQNEAQ (reference sequence). The V gene end was trimmed by 6 bases and the J gene end by 2 bases; junction bases not matched to a gene: 4. This CDR3 has 14 residues. CDR3 in DNA: TGTGCCAGCAGACCAGGGGGTGGCAATCAGCCCCAGCATTTT. Amino acids: CASRPGGGNQPQHF.

This rearrangement joins TRBV18 to TRBJ2-3, with D perhaps matching TRBD2 (6 bases). Germline values: CDR1 KGHSH, CDR2 LQKENI. V was cut by 1 base and J by 8 bases, with 16 bases left in between. This CDR3 region has 15 residues. The CDR3, as DNA: TGTGCCAGCTCACCACTGGACTTACTGGGGGGTACGCAGTATTTT. It is translated as CASSPLDLLGGTQYF.